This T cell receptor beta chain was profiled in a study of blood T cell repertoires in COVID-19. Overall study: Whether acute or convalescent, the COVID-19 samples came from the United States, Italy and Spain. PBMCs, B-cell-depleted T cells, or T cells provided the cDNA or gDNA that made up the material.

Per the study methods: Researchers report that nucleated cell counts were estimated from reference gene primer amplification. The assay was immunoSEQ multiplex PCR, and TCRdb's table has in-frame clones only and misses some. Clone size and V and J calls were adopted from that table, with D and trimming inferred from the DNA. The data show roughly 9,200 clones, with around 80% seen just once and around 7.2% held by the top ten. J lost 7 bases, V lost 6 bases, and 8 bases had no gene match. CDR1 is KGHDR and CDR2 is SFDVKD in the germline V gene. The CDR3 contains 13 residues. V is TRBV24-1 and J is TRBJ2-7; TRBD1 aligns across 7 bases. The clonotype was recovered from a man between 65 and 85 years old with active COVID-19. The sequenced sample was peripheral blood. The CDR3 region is CATSTGAREEQYF. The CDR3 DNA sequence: TGTGCCACCAGTACAGGGGCCCGCGAGGAGCAGTACTTC.